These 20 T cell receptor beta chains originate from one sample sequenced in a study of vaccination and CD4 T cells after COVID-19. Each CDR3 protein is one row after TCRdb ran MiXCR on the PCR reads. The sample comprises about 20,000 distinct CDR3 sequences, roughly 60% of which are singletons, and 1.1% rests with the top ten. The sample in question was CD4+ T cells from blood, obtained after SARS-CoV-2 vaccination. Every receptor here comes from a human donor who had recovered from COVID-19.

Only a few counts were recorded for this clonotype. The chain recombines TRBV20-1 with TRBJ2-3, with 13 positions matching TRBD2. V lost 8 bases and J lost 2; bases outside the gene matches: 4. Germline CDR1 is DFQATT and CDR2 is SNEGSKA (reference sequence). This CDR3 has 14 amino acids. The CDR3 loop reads CSTGTSGATDTQYF. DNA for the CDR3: TGCAGTACCGGGACTAGCGGGGCCACAGATACGCAGTATTTT.

CDR3 nucleotide sequence: TGTGCCAGCAGCTTAACGAGGAGCTCCTATAATTCACCCCTCCACTTT. Its protein product is CASSLTRSSYNSPLHF. The J gene is TRBJ1-6, the V gene TRBV7-9; D is uncertain. CDR1 SEHNR and CDR2 FQNEAQ come from the germline V gene (reference sequence). The CDR3 has 16 residues. V lost 2 bases and J 0 bases, leaving 8 bases between the germline ends.

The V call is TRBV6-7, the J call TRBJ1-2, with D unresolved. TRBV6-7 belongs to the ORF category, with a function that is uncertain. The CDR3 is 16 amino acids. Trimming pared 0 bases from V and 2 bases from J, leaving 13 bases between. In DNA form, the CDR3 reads TGTGCCAGCAGTTACTCGAGTCACTCAAAGAACTATGGCTACACCTTC. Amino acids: CASSYSSHSKNYGYTF.

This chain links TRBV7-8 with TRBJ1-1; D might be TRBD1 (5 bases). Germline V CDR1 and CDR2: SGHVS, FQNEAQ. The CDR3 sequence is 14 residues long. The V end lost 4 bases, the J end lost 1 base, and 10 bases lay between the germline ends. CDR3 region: CASSWGRGNTEAFF. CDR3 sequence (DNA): TGTGCCAGCAGCTGGGGCCGGGGGAACACTGAAGCTTTCTTT.

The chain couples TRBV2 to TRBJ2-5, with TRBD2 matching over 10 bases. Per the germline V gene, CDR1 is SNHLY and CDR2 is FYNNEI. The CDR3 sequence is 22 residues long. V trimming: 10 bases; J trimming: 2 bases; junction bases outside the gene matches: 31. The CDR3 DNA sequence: TGTGCCACCAGGGGCCCTACACAGCTAGGGACTAGCGAAGTACAGGAACAAGAGACCCAGTACTTC. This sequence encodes CATRGPTQLGTSEVQEQETQYF.

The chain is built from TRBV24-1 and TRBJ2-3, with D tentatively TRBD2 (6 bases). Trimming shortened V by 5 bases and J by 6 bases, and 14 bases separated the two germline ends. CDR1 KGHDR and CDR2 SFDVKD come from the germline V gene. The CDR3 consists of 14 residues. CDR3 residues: CATSVSAEGDTQYF. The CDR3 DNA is TGTGCCACCAGTGTCTCTGCGGAGGGGGATACGCAGTATTTT.

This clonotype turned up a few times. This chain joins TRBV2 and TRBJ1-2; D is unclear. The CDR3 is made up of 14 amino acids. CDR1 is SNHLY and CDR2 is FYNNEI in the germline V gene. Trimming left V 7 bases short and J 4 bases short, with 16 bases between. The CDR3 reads CASTRTYWGYGYTF. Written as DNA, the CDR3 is TGTGCCAGCACCCGGACTTACTGGGGCTATGGCTACACCTTC.

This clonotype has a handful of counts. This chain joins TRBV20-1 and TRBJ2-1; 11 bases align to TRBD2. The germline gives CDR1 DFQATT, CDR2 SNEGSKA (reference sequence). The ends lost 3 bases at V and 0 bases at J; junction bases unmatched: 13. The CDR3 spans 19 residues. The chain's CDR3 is CSASHSGLADLSSYNEQFF. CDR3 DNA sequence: TGCAGTGCTAGTCATTCGGGACTAGCGGACCTGAGCTCCTACAATGAGCAGTTCTTC.

CDR3 region: CASSPDTRDTQYF. CDR3 nucleotide sequence: TGCGCCAGCAGCCCGGACACCCGTGATACGCAGTATTTT. V usage is TRBV5-1 and J usage is TRBJ2-3, with TRBD1 as a possible D gene (5 bases). V was cut by 4 bases and J by 6 bases, with 12 bases left in between. The CDR3 contains 13 residues. Germline V gene lookup returns CDR1 SGHRS and CDR2 YFSETQ. The full variable domain, rest sourced from reference TRBV5-1 and TRBJ2-3, is KAGVTQTPRYLIKTRGQQVTLSCSPISGHRSVSWYQQTPGQGLQFLFEYFSETQRNKGNFPGRFSGRQFSNSRSEMNVSTLELGDSALYLCASSPDTRDTQYFGPGTRLTVL.

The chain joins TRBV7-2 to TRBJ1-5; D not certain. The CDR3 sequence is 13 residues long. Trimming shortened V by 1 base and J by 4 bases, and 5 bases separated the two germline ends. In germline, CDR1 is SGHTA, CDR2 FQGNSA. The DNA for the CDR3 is TGTGCCAGCAGCTTAGACTTAAATCAGCCCCAGCATTTT. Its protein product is CASSLDLNQPQHF.

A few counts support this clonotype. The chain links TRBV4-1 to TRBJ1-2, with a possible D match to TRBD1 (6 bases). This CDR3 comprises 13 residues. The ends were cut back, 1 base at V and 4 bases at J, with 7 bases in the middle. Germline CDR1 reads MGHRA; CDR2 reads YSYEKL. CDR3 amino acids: CASSQAGVYGYTF. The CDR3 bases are TGCGCCAGCAGCCAAGCAGGGGTCTATGGCTACACCTTC.

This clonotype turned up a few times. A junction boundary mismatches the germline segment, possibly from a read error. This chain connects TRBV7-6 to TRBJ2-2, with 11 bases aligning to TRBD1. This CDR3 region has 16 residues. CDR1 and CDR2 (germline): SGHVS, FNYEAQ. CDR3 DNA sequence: TGTGCTAGCAGCTTAGGACAGGGGGCTACAGCCGGGGAGCTGTTTTTT. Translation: CASSLGQGATAGELFF.

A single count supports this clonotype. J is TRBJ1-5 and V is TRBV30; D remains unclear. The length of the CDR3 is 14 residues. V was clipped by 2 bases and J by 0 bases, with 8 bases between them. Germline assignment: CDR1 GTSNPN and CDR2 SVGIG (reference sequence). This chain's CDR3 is CAWSRHLSNQPQHF. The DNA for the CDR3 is TGTGCCTGGAGTCGACACCTTAGCAATCAGCCCCAGCATTTT.

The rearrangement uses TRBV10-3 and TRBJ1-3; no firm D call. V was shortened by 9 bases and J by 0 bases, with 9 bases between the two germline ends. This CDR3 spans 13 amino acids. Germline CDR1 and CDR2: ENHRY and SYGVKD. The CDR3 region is CAIRRISGNTIYF. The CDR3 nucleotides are TGTGCCATTCGACGGATCTCTGGAAACACCATATATTTT.

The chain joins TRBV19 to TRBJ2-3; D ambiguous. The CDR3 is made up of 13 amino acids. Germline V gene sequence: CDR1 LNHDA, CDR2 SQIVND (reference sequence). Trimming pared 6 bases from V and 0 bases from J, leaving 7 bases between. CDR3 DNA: TGTGCCAGTAGCCCCACTAGCACAGATACGCAGTATTTT. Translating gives CASSPTSTDTQYF.

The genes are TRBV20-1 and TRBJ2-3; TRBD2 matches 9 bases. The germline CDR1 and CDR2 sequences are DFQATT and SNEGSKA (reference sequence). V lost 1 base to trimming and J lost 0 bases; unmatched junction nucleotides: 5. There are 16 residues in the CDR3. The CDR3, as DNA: TGCAGTGCTAGAGCCCTAACTAGCGGGAGCACAGATACGCAGTATTTT. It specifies CSARALTSGSTDTQYF.

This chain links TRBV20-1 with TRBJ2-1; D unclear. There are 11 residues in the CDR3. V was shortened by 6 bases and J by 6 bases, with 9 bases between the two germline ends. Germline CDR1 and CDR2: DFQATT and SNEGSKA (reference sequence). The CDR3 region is CSAPDLNEQFF. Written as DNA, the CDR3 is TGCAGTGCCCCGGACCTCAATGAGCAGTTCTTC.

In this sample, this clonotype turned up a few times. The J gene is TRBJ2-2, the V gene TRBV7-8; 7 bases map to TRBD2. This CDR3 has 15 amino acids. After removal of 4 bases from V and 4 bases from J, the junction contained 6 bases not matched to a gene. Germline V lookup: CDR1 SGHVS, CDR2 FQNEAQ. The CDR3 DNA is TGTGCCAGCAGCTGGCGGGAGACGGGCACCGGGGAGCTGTTTTTT. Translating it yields CASSWRETGTGELFF.

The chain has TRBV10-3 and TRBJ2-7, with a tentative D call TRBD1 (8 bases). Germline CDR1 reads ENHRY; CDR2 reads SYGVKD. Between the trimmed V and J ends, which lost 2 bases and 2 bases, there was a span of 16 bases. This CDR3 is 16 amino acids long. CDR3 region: CAISEPGQGGTYEQYF. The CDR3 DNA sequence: TGTGCCATCAGTGAGCCCGGACAGGGAGGGACCTACGAGCAGTACTTC.

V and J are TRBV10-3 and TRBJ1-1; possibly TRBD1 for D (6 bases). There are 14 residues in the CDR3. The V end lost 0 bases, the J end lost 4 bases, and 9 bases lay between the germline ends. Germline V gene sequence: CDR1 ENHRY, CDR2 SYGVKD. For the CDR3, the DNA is TGTGCCATCAGTGAGTCGAGGGGGGTCACTGAAGCTTTCTTT. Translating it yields CAISESRGVTEAFF.